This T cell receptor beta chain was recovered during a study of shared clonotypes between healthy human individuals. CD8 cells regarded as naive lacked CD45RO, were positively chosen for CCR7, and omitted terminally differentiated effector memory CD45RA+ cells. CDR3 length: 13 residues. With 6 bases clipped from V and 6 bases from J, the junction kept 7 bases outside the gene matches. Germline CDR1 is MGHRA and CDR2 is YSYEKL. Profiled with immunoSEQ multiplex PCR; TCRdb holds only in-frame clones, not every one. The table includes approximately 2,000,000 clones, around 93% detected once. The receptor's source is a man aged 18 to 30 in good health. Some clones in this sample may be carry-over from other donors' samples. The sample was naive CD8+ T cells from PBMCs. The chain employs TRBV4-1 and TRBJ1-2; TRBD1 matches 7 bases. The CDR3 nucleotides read TGCGCCAGCAGTAAGGGGGCAGGGGATGGCTACACCTTC. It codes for CASSKGAGDGYTF.